This TCR beta chain was obtained from a study of T cells after yellow fever vaccination. Study summary: Low-cell-number fractions underwent preparation using SMART-Seq v4 Ultra Low Input.

Study-level points and caveats: Overlap between CD4 and CD8 compartments was detected for a small share of clonotypes. Booster sampling recovered most clones from primary vaccination (around 96% CD4, around 90% CD8).

The CDR3 has 15 residues. Germline V gene sequence: CDR1 SGHRS, CDR2 YFSETQ. 5'RACE template switching produced TCR cDNA carrying a universal primer site and UMIs. TCRdb re-derived calls from the 5' RACE reads in MiXCR, one entry per CDR3 protein. The table includes under 550,000 distinct CDR3 sequences, around a fifth detected once. Remarks on this clonotype: No antigen is known for it. A much larger clone is a single base away; this may be a read error.

The J gene is TRBJ2-7, the V gene TRBV5-1; perhaps TRBD1 as D (5 bases). The receptor's source is a man between 18 and 29 years old who received the YFV17D yellow fever vaccine. The source was PBMCs, collected roughly 20 days after the first yellow fever vaccination. The CDR3 nucleotides are TGCGCCTGCAGCTTTTCACAGGAAGAAGGGTACGAGCAGTACTTC. Translated, it gives CACSFSQEEGYEQYF.